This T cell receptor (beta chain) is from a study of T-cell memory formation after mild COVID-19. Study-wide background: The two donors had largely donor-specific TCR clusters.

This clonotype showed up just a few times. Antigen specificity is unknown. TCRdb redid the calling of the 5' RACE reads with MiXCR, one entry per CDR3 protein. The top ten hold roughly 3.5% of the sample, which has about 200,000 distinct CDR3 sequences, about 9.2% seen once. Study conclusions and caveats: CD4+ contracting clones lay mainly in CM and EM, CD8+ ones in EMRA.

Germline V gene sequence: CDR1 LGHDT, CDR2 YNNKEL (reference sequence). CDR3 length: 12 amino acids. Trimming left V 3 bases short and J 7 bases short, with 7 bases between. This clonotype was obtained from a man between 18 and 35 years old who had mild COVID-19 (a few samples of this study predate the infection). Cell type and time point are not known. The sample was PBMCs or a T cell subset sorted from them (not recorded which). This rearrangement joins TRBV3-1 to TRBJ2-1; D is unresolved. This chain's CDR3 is CASSHLGNEQFF. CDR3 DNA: TGTGCCAGCAGCCATCTAGGTAATGAGCAGTTCTTC.